This TCR beta chain was recovered during a study of graft-versus-host responses after intestinal transplantation. Study results and caveats: Detected in recipient marrow were GvH clones, some of which were first observed in ileum or blood.

Notes on this clone: The antigen is not known.

The CDR3 consists of 15 residues. Germline lookup yields CDR1 MNHNS and CDR2 SASEGT. V was shortened by 2 bases and J by 1 base, with 9 bases between the two germline ends. Measured with immunoSEQ multiplex PCR; TCRdb has only the in-frame clones, and not every one. The sample lists around 43,000 clones, roughly nine tenths seen once, with approximately 4% in the top ten. The chain couples TRBV6-1 to TRBJ2-1; D possibly corresponds to TRBD2 (5 bases). This TCR came from a human patient who received an intestinal transplant, so some T cells may come from the graft donor. Sequenced material: PBMCs, taken 524 days after transplant. CDR3 in amino acids: CASSERRGSYNEQFF. Here the CDR3 DNA reads TGTGCCAGCAGTGAACGTCGGGGATCCTACAATGAGCAGTTCTTC.